These 11 T cell receptor beta chains came from one sample sequenced in a study of blood T cell repertoires in COVID-19. Data came from immunoSEQ multiplex PCR; TCRdb stores just in-frame clones and leaves some out. Among tens of thousands of clones listed, around nine tenths were seen once. The sample taken for sequencing was peripheral blood. Receptors were obtained from a man in his 60s with acute or convalescent COVID-19.

V gene TRBV5-5 combines with J gene TRBJ1-1; 9 bases are shared with TRBD1. This CDR3 region has 18 residues. Germline trimming cut 3 bases from V and 3 bases from J; bases unmatched to any gene: 15. Germline V gene sequence: CDR1 SGHKS, CDR2 YYEKEE (reference sequence). The CDR3 loop is CASSSAGQGIWLDTEAFF. CDR3 in DNA: TGTGCCAGCAGCTCCGCGGGACAGGGAATCTGGCTCGACACTGAAGCTTTCTTT. Full variable domain (remainder filled in from reference TRBV5-5 and TRBJ1-1): DAGVTQSPTHLIKTRGQQVTLRCSPISGHKSVSWYQQVLGQGPQFIFQYYEKEERGRGNFPDRFSARQFPNYSSELNVNALLLGDSALYLCASSSAGQGIWLDTEAFFGQGTRLTVV.

The table lists this clone with a few counts. The gene calls are TRBV28 and TRBJ2-5; D possibly corresponds to TRBD2 (6 bases). V was clipped by 4 bases and J by 5 bases, with 14 bases between them. Germline V gene lookup returns CDR1 MDHEN and CDR2 SYDVKM. The CDR3 has 14 amino acids. The CDR3 protein is CASSSPVGGETQYF. The CDR3 bases are TGTGCCAGCAGTTCTCCGGTTGGGGGGGAGACCCAGTACTTC.

The genes are TRBV14 and TRBJ2-1; 10 bases align to TRBD1. The ends lost 3 bases at V and 2 bases at J; junction bases unmatched: 7. CDR3 size: 17 residues. CDR1 is SGHDN and CDR2 is FVKESK in the germline V gene. The CDR3, as DNA: TGTGCCAGCAGCCAGGCCGGGACAGGGGACCCCTACAATGAGCAGTTCTTC. Translation: CASSQAGTGDPYNEQFF.

This clone was counted many times. This sequence joins TRBV9 and TRBJ1-2; TRBD1 matches at 7 bases. CDR1 SGDLS and CDR2 YYNGEE come from the germline V gene. With V trimmed by 3 bases and J by 4 bases, 3 bases remained unmatched. This CDR3 has 13 residues. As DNA, the CDR3 is TGTGCCAGCAGCGCCGGGACAGCCTATGGCTACACCTTC. It encodes CASSAGTAYGYTF.

The chain is built from TRBV5-1 and TRBJ2-2, with 7 nucleotides matching TRBD1. CDR1 and CDR2 from the germline V gene are SGHRS and YFSETQ. There are 15 residues in the CDR3. Germline trimming cut 4 bases from V and 4 bases from J; bases unmatched to any gene: 7. CDR3 sequence: CASSLLTGSTGELFF. DNA of the CDR3: TGCGCCAGCAGCCTCCTGACAGGGAGCACCGGGGAGCTGTTTTTT.

In its sample, this clone was seen once. The chain links TRBV7-3 to TRBJ2-1, with 9 bases that match TRBD2. CDR1 is SGHTA and CDR2 is FQGTGA in the germline V gene. The CDR3 length is 13 residues. J lost 4 bases, V lost 9 bases, and 4 bases had no gene match. CDR3 sequence (DNA): TGTGCCAGTGCTAGCGGGATATACAATGAGCAGTTCTTC. Its translation is CASASGIYNEQFF.

This rearrangement joins TRBV7-9 to TRBJ2-1, with D possibly TRBD1 on 6 matching bases. There are 14 residues in the CDR3. Per the germline V gene, CDR1 is SEHNR and CDR2 is FQNEAQ (reference sequence). The V and J ends lost 7 bases and 4 bases respectively, with 14 bases between them. As DNA, the CDR3 is TGTGCCAGCATCAGCCAGGGGTTATACAATGAGCAGTTCTTC. It specifies CASISQGLYNEQFF.

This chain connects TRBV7-9 to TRBJ2-5, with D possibly TRBD2 on 6 matching bases. This CDR3 spans 14 amino acids. CDR1 SEHNR and CDR2 FQNEAQ come from the germline V gene (reference sequence). V was pared by 6 bases and J by 3 bases, with 14 bases between. The CDR3 bases are TGTGCCAGCAGTCGGGGAGGAGGGGAAGAGACCCAGTACTTC. Translated, it gives CASSRGGGEETQYF.

This clone showed up just a few times. The chain employs TRBV9 and TRBJ2-7; 9 positions match TRBD2. The V gene's germline CDR1 is SGDLS and CDR2 YYNGEE. With V trimmed by 1 base and J by 1 base, 3 bases remained unmatched. CDR3 length equals 15 residues. In nucleotides, the CDR3 is TGTGCCAGCAGCGTATCGGGACTAGCTTCCTACGAGCAGTACTTC. Its translation is CASSVSGLASYEQYF. Combining the CDR3 with reference TRBV9 and TRBJ2-7 gives the whole variable domain DSGVTQTPKHLITATGQRVTLRCSPRSGDLSVYWYQQSLDQGLQFLIQYYNGEERAKGNILERFSAQQFPDLHSELNLSSLELGDSALYFCASSVSGLASYEQYFGPGTRLTVT.

The chain uses TRBV9 and TRBJ2-7; 11 nucleotides align to TRBD2. The CDR3 contains 15 residues. V shed 3 bases and J 0 bases; nucleotides not matched to a gene: 2. Germline CDR1 reads SGDLS; CDR2 reads YYNGEE. CDR3 bases: TGTGCCAGCAGCGCCGGGACTAGCGGCTCCTACGAGCAGTACTTC. It translates to CASSAGTSGSYEQYF. Supplemented by reference TRBV9 and TRBJ2-7, the full variable domain reads DSGVTQTPKHLITATGQRVTLRCSPRSGDLSVYWYQQSLDQGLQFLIQYYNGEERAKGNILERFSAQQFPDLHSELNLSSLELGDSALYFCASSAGTSGSYEQYFGPGTRLTVT.

V usage is TRBV5-1 and J usage is TRBJ1-1; a possible D gene is TRBD1 (5 bases). The V and J ends lost 7 bases and 10 bases respectively, with 26 bases between them. This CDR3 has 15 residues. The germline gives CDR1 SGHRS, CDR2 YFSETQ. CDR3 residues: CASRDTGTFPDPAFF. CDR3 DNA: TGCGCCAGCCGCGACACCGGGACTTTCCCCGATCCAGCTTTCTTT.